Presented here are 11 T cell receptor beta chains from one specimen sequenced in a study of blood T cell repertoires in COVID-19. Repertoires were generated with immunoSEQ multiplex PCR, while TCRdb's copy carries only in-frame clones and drops some. The sample records approximately 110,000 clones, around 84% being singletons. Input material: peripheral blood. These receptors were collected from a human donor in a cohort sampled during active COVID-19.

The chain couples TRBV7-3 to TRBJ2-1, with D maybe TRBD2 (5 bases). The germline gives CDR1 SGHTA, CDR2 FQGTGA. The CDR3 sequence is 17 residues long. The V end lost 5 bases, the J end lost 0 bases, and 17 bases lay between the germline ends. In DNA, the CDR3 is TGTGCCAGCAGCCCGTCCTGGTCGGGGAGCTCCTACAATGAGCAGTTCTTC. Its translation is CASSPSWSGSSYNEQFF.

V gene TRBV9 combines with J gene TRBJ2-1, with D maybe TRBD1 (5 bases). This CDR3 is 14 amino acids long. Germline V gene data show CDR1 as SGDLS and CDR2 as YYNGEE. The V end lost 4 bases, the J end lost 8 bases, and 16 bases lay between the germline ends. CDR3 DNA: TGTGCCAGCAGCCCTCCGAGCAGGGCTCATGAGCAGTTCTTC. It yields the protein CASSPPSRAHEQFF.

This clone was recorded once. The rearrangement uses TRBV7-2 and TRBJ2-7; 9 bases are shared with TRBD1. Germline loops: CDR1 SGHTA, CDR2 FQGNSA. V lost 3 bases, J lost 7 bases, and 7 bases stayed unmatched. This CDR3 spans 14 amino acids. The CDR3 sequence: CASSLAQGALEQYF. In DNA, the CDR3 is TGTGCCAGCAGCTTGGCACAGGGGGCGTTGGAGCAGTACTTC.

The gene calls are TRBV5-4 and TRBJ2-7; the D gene is possibly TRBD1 (5 bases). Germline CDR1 SGHNT, CDR2 YYREEE (reference sequence). Trimming stripped 4 bases from V and 0 bases from J, with 8 bases between. This CDR3 is 13 amino acids long. CDR3 sequence: CASSIQVSYEQYF. The CDR3 DNA reads TGTGCCAGCAGCATACAGGTCTCCTACGAGCAGTACTTC. The full variable domain, completed using reference TRBV5-4 and TRBJ2-7, is ETGVTQSPTHLIKTRGQQVTLRCSSQSGHNTVSWYQQALGQGPQFIFQYYREEENGRGNFPPRFSGLQFPNYSSELNVNALELDDSALYLCASSIQVSYEQYFGPGTRLTVT.

V and J are TRBV11-2 and TRBJ2-7; no firm D call. Germline CDR1 SGHAT, CDR2 FQNNGV. The CDR3 spans 14 residues. Trimming left V 4 bases short and J 3 bases short, with 13 bases between. For the CDR3, the DNA is TGTGCCAGCAGCTCCGGCCTGCACAGCTACGAGCAGTACTTC. It specifies CASSSGLHSYEQYF.

V and J are TRBV28 and TRBJ2-5; D call uncertain. The CDR3 totals 11 residues. Trimming pared 6 bases from V and 2 bases from J, leaving 4 bases between. CDR1 and CDR2 (germline): MDHEN, SYDVKM. The CDR3 protein is CASRQQETQYF. CDR3 sequence (DNA): TGTGCCAGCAGGCAGCAAGAGACCCAGTACTTC.

The V call is TRBV6-2 or TRBV6-3, the J call TRBJ1-1, with 7 bases aligning to TRBD1. Germline-derived CDR1 and CDR2 are MNHEY and SVGEGT. V shed 2 bases and J 3 bases; nucleotides not matched to a gene: 12. The CDR3 sequence is 17 residues long. CDR3 sequence: CASSYPNRQGPDTEAFF. CDR3 in DNA: TGTGCCAGCAGTTACCCCAACAGACAGGGACCGGACACTGAAGCTTTCTTT.

The CDR3 region is CASSDDRGLQETQYF. The CDR3 coding sequence is TGTGCCAGCAGTGATGATCGAGGGCTCCAAGAGACCCAGTACTTC. This rearrangement joins TRBV25-1 to TRBJ2-5; D is perhaps TRBD2 (5 bases). The CDR3 loop spans 15 amino acids. Germline CDR1 is MGHDK and CDR2 is SYGVNS. The ends were cut back, 3 bases at V and 1 base at J, with 12 bases in the middle.

The gene calls are TRBV9 and TRBJ2-1, with TRBD1 matching over 8 bases. This CDR3 is built from 14 residues. CDR1 and CDR2 from the germline V gene are SGDLS and YYNGEE. V lost 0 bases and J lost 7; bases outside the gene matches: 3. The chain's CDR3 is CASSVGQGRNEQFF. The CDR3 nucleotides read TGTGCCAGCAGCGTAGGACAGGGGAGGAATGAGCAGTTCTTC.

This clone was seen more than once but under ten times. The CDR3 DNA sequence: TGTGCCAGCAAAACTCAGGGGGCTGCTGGAAACACCATATATTTT. Amino acid sequence: CASKTQGAAGNTIYF. This sequence joins TRBV27 and TRBJ1-3; 8 bases are a match to TRBD1. The CDR3 runs to 15 residues. The junction had 7 bases not matched to a gene; V was cut back by 7 bases and J by 2 bases. Per germline, CDR1 MNHEY and CDR2 SMNVEV (reference sequence).

This clone has ten or more counts. The chain has TRBV9 and TRBJ1-4, with no clear D. The germline V gene encodes CDR1 SGDLS and CDR2 YYNGEE. Trimming stripped 0 bases from V and 7 bases from J, with 16 bases between. There are 16 residues in the CDR3. The CDR3 coding sequence is TGTGCCAGCAGCGTAGGAAGGGAGCCCCCATTTGAAAAACTGTTTTTT. It codes for CASSVGREPPFEKLFF.